This T cell receptor (beta chain) was sequenced in a study of T cells in Graves' hyperthyroidism and ophthalmopathy. General observations from the study: The model foresaw ophthalmopathy a median around 6.8 months prior to onset.

Concerning this clonotype itself: Its antigen is unknown.

Amplified TCR beta CDR3 regions came from RNA transcripts. HTBI primers were the set used in a first-round RT-PCR of the TCR CDR3. TCRdb itself ran the multiplex PCR reads through MiXCR, one entry per CDR3 protein. The sample gives approximately 870,000 distinct CDR3 sequences, around 38% of which show up once; approximately 10% is in the top ten. The specimen sequenced was blood. The source is a man younger than 30 with Graves' hyperthyroidism.

The CDR3 loop is CAISEGASNQPQHF. In nucleotides, the CDR3 is TGTGCCATCAGTGAGGGGGCAAGCAATCAGCCCCAGCATTTT. The chain links TRBV10-3 to TRBJ1-5; D possibly corresponds to TRBD1 (5 bases). The germline V and J ends were trimmed by 2 bases and 1 base, with 6 bases remaining between them. Germline CDR1 ENHRY, CDR2 SYGVKD. The CDR3 runs to 14 residues.